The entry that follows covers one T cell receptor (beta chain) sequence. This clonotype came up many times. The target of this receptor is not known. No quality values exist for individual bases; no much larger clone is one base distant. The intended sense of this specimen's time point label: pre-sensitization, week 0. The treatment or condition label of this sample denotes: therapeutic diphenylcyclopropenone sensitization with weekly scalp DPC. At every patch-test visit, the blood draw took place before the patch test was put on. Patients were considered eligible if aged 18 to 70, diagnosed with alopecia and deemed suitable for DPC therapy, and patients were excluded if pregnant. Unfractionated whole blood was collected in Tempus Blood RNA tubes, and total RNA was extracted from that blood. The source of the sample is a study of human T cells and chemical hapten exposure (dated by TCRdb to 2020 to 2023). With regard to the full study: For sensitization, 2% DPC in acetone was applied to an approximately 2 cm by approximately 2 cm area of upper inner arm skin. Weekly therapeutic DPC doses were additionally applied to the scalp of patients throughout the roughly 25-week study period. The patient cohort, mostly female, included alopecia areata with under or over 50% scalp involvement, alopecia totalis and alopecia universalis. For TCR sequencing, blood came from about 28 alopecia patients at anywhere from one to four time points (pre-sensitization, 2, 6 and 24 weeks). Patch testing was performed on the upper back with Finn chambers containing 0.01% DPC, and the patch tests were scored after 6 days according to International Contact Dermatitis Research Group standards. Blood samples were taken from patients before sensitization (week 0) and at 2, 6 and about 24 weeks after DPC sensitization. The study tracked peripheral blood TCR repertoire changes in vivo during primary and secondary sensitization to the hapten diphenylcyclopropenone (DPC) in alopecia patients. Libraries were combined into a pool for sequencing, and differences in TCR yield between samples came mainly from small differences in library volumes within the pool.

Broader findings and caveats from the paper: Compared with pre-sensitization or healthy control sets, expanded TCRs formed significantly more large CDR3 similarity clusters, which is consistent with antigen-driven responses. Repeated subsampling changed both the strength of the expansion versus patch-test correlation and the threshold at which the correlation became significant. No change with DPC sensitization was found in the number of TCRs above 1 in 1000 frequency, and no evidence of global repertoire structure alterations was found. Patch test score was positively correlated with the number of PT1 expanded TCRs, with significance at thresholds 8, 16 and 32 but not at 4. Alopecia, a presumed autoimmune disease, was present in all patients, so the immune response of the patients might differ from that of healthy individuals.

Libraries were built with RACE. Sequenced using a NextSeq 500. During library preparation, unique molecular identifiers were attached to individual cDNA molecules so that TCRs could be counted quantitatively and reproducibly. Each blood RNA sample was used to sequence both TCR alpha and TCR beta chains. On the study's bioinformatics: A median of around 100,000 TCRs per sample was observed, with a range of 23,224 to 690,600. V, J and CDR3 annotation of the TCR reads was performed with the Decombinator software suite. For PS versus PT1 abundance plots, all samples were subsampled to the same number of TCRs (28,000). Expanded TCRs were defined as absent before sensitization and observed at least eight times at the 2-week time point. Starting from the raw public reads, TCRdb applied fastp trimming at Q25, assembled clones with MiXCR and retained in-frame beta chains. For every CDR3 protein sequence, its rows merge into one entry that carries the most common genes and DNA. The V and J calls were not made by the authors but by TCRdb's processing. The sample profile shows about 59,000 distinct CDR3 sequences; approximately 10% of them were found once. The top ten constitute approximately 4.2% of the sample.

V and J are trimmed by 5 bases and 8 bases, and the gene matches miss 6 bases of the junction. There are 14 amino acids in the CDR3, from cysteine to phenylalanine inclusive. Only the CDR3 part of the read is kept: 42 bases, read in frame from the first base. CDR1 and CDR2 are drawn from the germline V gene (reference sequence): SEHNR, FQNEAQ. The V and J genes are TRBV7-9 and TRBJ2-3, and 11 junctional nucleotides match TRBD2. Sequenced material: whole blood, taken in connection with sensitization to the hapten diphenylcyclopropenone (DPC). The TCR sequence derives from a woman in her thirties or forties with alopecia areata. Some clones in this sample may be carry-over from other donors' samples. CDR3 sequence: CASSLVGTSGTQYF. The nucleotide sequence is TGTGCCAGCAGCCTAGTAGGGACTAGCGGTACGCAGTATTTT.